This TCR beta chain was obtained from a study of cytomegalovirus exposure and HLA in healthy donors. Findings of the study overall: Later analysis identified about 17,000 TCR beta sequences associated with HLA alleles, using a false discovery rate threshold of 0.05. It is likely that the observed cluster of highly shared sequence variants was a sequencing artifact. Most TCR sequences showed up rarely, but some public TCRs showed up in many donors. The productive fraction for most TCR beta V segments was about 87% or about 30% in an earlier analysis.

V lost 1 base to trimming and J lost 3 bases, with 18 bases between them. Germline lookup yields CDR1 MGHRA and CDR2 YSYEKL. The CDR3 is 17 residues long. The table lists this clone with a count of one. What it binds is not known. PCR employed 60 Vbeta and 13 Jbeta primers. Libraries were prepared by immunoSEQ multiplex PCR; TCRdb keeps only in-frame clonotypes and omits some of them. The repertoire holds 170,000 or so clones, with 77% as singletons. The sequenced material came from PBMCs. The source of this sequence is a woman under 40 in good health and CMV-seropositive. The V and J genes are TRBV4-1 and TRBJ1-1; D unresolved. CDR3 coding DNA: TGCGCCAGCAGCCAAGCGGGGTTGTTAGGACGCCACACTGAAGCTTTCTTT. Encoded protein: CASSQAGLLGRHTEAFF.